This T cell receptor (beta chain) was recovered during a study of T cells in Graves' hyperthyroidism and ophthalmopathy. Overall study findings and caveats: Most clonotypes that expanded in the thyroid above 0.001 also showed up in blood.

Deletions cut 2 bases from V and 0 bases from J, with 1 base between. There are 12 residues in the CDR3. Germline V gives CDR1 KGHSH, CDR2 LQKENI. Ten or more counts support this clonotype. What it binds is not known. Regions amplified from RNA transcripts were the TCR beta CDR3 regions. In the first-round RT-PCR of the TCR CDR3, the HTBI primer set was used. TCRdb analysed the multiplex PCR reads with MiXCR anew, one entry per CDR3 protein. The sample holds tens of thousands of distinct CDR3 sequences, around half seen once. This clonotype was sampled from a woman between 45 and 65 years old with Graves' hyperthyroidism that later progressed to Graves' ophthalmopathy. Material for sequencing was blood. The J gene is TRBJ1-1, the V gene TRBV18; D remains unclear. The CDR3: CASSPMNTEAFF. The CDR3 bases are TGTGCCAGCTCACCAATGAACACTGAAGCTTTCTTT.